This entry lists 28 T cell receptor beta chains sequenced from one sample in a study of beta chain features in type 1 diabetes. Every bit of the isolated RNA underwent reverse transcription, so sequencing read expressed TCRB transcripts. The method was immunoSEQ multiplex PCR; TCRdb's version includes in-frame clones alone and lacks a portion of them. The sample includes just over 600,000 clones, roughly 15% seen only once; the top ten take 0.093%. The specimen sequenced was naive CD4+ T cells from blood. These receptors were collected from a man aged 18 to 29 in good health.

This clone has just a few counts. Here the CDR3 reads CASSHPGRGYGYTF. DNA of the CDR3: TGCGCCAGCAGCCATCCTGGGAGGGGCTATGGCTACACCTTC. This sequence joins TRBV4-3 and TRBJ1-2, with a possible D match to TRBD1 (5 bases). Germline V gives CDR1 LGHNA, CDR2 YSLEER. V was shortened by 3 bases and J by 4 bases, with 12 bases between the two germline ends. The CDR3 extends over 14 amino acids.

This sequence joins TRBV2 and TRBJ1-1; 7 nucleotides agree with TRBD1. The germline V gene has CDR1 SNHLY and CDR2 FYNNEI. The CDR3 consists of 14 residues. The J segment lost 5 bases and the V segment lost 6 bases, leaving 9 bases of the junction unmatched. The CDR3 coding sequence is TGTGCCAGCAGAGTCGCGACAGGGCGGACTGAAGCTTTCTTT. Protein product: CASRVATGRTEAFF.

This clone was counted between two and nine times. V usage is TRBV11-2 and J usage is TRBJ1-1, with D possibly being TRBD1 (5 bases). The CDR3 length is 12 residues. The ends were cut back, 1 base at V and 6 bases at J, with 6 bases in the middle. Germline lookup yields CDR1 SGHAT and CDR2 FQNNGV. The CDR3 loop reads CASSLGGPEAFF. The DNA of the CDR3 is TGTGCCAGCAGCTTAGGGGGACCTGAAGCTTTCTTT.

This clone has just a few counts. This sequence joins TRBV2 and TRBJ2-7, with 7 bases lining up with TRBD2. The germline V gene has CDR1 SNHLY and CDR2 FYNNEI. The CDR3 has 16 residues. J lost 7 bases, V lost 6 bases, and 18 bases had no gene match. The CDR3 nucleotides read TGTGCCAGCAGCCCTGGGAGGGGCGGGAAGAAGGGGGAGCAGTACTTC. This gives the protein CASSPGRGGKKGEQYF.

This chain connects TRBV7-9 to TRBJ1-1; no clear D. V lost 3 bases and J 2 bases, leaving 10 bases between the germline ends. CDR1 and CDR2 (germline): SEHNR, FQNEAQ (reference sequence). CDR3 length: 14 amino acids. CDR3 amino acids: CASSLVGANTEAFF. The CDR3 coding sequence is TGTGCCAGCAGCTTGGTGGGAGCTAACACTGAAGCTTTCTTT.

This clone has only a few counts. The V and J genes are TRBV30 and TRBJ1-1; 7 nucleotides line up with TRBD1. Germline V gene lookup returns CDR1 GTSNPN and CDR2 SVGIG (reference sequence). Unmatched junction bases numbered 9, after V lost 0 bases and J lost 8 bases. The CDR3 is made up of 14 amino acids. The CDR3 spells CAWSVRVAGGEAFF. The CDR3 nucleotides are TGTGCCTGGAGTGTACGGGTCGCAGGGGGAGAAGCTTTCTTT. Using reference TRBV30 and TRBJ1-1 for the parts outside the CDR3, the full variable domain is SQTIHQWPATLVQPVGSPLSLECTVEGTSNPNLYWYRQAAGRGLQLLFYSVGIGQISSEVPQNLSASRPQDRQFILSSKKLLLSDSGFYLCAWSVRVAGGEAFFGQGTRLTVV.

The chain is built from TRBV4-1 and TRBJ2-7; a possible D gene is TRBD1 (5 bases). V lost 4 bases, J lost 0 bases, and 10 bases lay in between. This CDR3 has 14 amino acids. Looked up from germline, CDR1 is MGHRA and CDR2 is YSYEKL. Written as DNA, the CDR3 is TGCGCCAGCAGCCTCAGGGTCCCCTCCTACGAGCAGTACTTC. Translated: CASSLRVPSYEQYF.

This rearrangement joins TRBV7-2 to TRBJ2-3; 8 positions agree with TRBD2. The trim removed 6 bases at V and 0 bases at J, leaving 8 bases unmatched. This CDR3 has 16 amino acids. The germline CDR1 and CDR2 sequences are SGHTA and FQGNSA. The CDR3 sequence: CASSPRTSRSTDTQYF. CDR3 sequence (DNA): TGTGCCAGCAGTCCCCGGACTAGCAGAAGCACAGATACGCAGTATTTT.

The chain links TRBV5-1 to TRBJ2-1; 10 bases align to TRBD1. V trimming: 4 bases; J trimming: 9 bases; junction bases outside the gene matches: 7. CDR3 size: 14 residues. Germline assignment: CDR1 SGHRS and CDR2 YFSETQ. CDR3 DNA sequence: TGCGCCAGCAGCCGGGACAGGGGCGAGCTTGAGCAGTTCTTC. It yields the protein CASSRDRGELEQFF.

A few counts support this clone. CDR3 nucleotides: TGTGCCAGCAGTGAAGCTCGGGCTAGCGGGAGGGATACGCAGTATTTT. As protein: CASSEARASGRDTQYF. The V call is TRBV2, the J call TRBJ2-3; TRBD2 matches 11 bases. Germline CDR1 reads SNHLY; CDR2 reads FYNNEI. V gave up 0 bases and J gave up 6 bases; unmatched junction bases: 5. This CDR3 has 16 residues. Complete variable domain (other parts from reference TRBV2 and TRBJ2-3): EPEVTQTPSHQVTQMGQEVILRCVPISNHLYFYWYRQILGQKVEFLVSFYNNEISEKSEIFDDQFSVERPDGSNFTLKIRSTKLEDSAMYFCASSEARASGRDTQYFGPGTRLTVL.

This clone was counted between two and nine times. This chain joins TRBV19 and TRBJ2-7; tentatively, D is TRBD1 (6 bases). CDR1 is LNHDA and CDR2 is SQIVND in the germline V gene (reference sequence). The CDR3 runs 15 residues. V was clipped by 6 bases and J by 2 bases, with 17 bases between them. The CDR3 reads CASSPQGVGAYEQYF. In DNA form, the CDR3 reads TGTGCCAGTAGCCCACAGGGTGTGGGTGCCTACGAGCAGTACTTC.

V gene TRBV5-1 combines with J gene TRBJ1-1; D not certain. The V gene's germline CDR1 is SGHRS and CDR2 YFSETQ. V lost 0 bases and J 5 bases, leaving 11 bases between the germline ends. CDR3 length equals 14 residues. The DNA of the CDR3 is TGCGCCAGCAGCTTGGGGCAGGTGGGGACTGAAGCTTTCTTT. Translated: CASSLGQVGTEAFF. The full variable domain, with the rest looked up from reference TRBV5-1 and TRBJ1-1, is KAGVTQTPRYLIKTRGQQVTLSCSPISGHRSVSWYQQTPGQGLQFLFEYFSETQRNKGNFPGRFSGRQFSNSRSEMNVSTLELGDSALYLCASSLGQVGTEAFFGQGTRLTVV.

This clone was counted a few times. The chain is built from TRBV7-3 and TRBJ2-6; TRBD1 is a possible D gene (5 bases). CDR3 size: 15 residues. Germline assignment: CDR1 SGHTA and CDR2 FQGTGA. V lost 5 bases, J lost 0 bases, and 8 bases lay in between. The DNA for the CDR3 is TGTGCCAGCAGCATTCAGGGCTCTGGGGCCAACGTCCTGACTTTC. Translating gives CASSIQGSGANVLTF.

The table lists this clone with a few counts. This chain joins TRBV18 and TRBJ1-5, with D perhaps matching TRBD1 (5 bases). The germline gives CDR1 KGHSH, CDR2 LQKENI. CDR3 length equals 14 residues. The ends were cut back, 4 bases at V and 2 bases at J, with 9 bases in the middle. The CDR3 here is CASSQGRGNQPQHF. CDR3 DNA: TGTGCCAGCTCACAGGGCAGGGGCAATCAGCCCCAGCATTTT.

This chain uses TRBV4-3 with TRBJ2-3; maybe TRBD2 (5 bases). CDR1 is LGHNA, CDR2 YSLEER, per germline. V was trimmed by 4 bases and J by 4 bases, leaving 15 bases between them. This CDR3 has 15 residues. The CDR3 sequence is CASSPISRVPDTQYF. In DNA, the CDR3 is TGCGCCAGCAGCCCCATTTCGAGGGTCCCAGATACGCAGTATTTT.

This chain connects TRBV14 to TRBJ2-1; D possibly uses TRBD1 or TRBD2 (5 bases each). This CDR3 has 16 amino acids. From germline, CDR1 is SGHDN and CDR2 FVKESK. With 0 bases removed from V and 2 bases from J, the gap between germline ends came to 11 bases. The CDR3 DNA reads TGTGCCAGCAGCCAAGAACCGGGACCGACCTACAATGAGCAGTTCTTC. It specifies CASSQEPGPTYNEQFF.

This clone turned up a few times. This chain links TRBV5-1 with TRBJ1-1; D perhaps matches TRBD1 (5 bases). V lost 2 bases and J 1 base, leaving 6 bases between the germline ends. The V gene's germline CDR1 is SGHRS and CDR2 YFSETQ. The CDR3 covers 13 residues. The CDR3 DNA reads as TGCGCCAGCAGCTTCACAGGGAACACTGAAGCTTTCTTT. The encoded protein is CASSFTGNTEAFF.

This clone was counted a few times. The rearrangement uses TRBV29-1 and TRBJ1-1; TRBD1 matches at 8 bases. J lost 4 bases, V lost 7 bases, and 5 bases had no gene match. The CDR3 runs to 12 residues. Germline CDR1 SQVTM, CDR2 ANQGSEA. CDR3 residues: CSADTGGTEAFF. DNA of the CDR3: TGCAGCGCCGATACAGGGGGCACTGAAGCTTTCTTT.

The V gene is TRBV14, the J gene TRBJ2-7; 12 nucleotides match TRBD2. Germline V lookup: CDR1 SGHDN, CDR2 FVKESK. Germline trimming cut 5 bases from V and 2 bases from J; bases unmatched to any gene: 10. The CDR3 sequence is 17 residues long. CDR3: CASSFPPTSGRPYEQYF. In nucleotides, the CDR3 is TGTGCCAGCAGCTTCCCCCCGACTAGCGGGAGACCCTACGAGCAGTACTTC.

CDR3 in DNA: TGTGCCAGCAGCCCGCAGGGAAAAAGCAATCAGCCCCAGCATTTT. It encodes CASSPQGKSNQPQHF. This chain links TRBV27 with TRBJ1-5; TRBD1 is a possible D gene (5 bases). The CDR3 runs 15 residues. Germline V gene sequence: CDR1 MNHEY, CDR2 SMNVEV (reference sequence). V lost 6 bases and J 1 base, leaving 13 bases between the germline ends.

This chain joins TRBV7-2 and TRBJ1-4; 7 bases map to TRBD1. V lost 6 bases, J lost 5 bases, and 6 bases stayed unmatched. This CDR3 spans 14 amino acids. Germline V gene sequence: CDR1 SGHTA, CDR2 FQGNSA. CDR3 residues: CASRQTQGNEKLFF. The CDR3 nucleotides read TGTGCCAGCAGACAAACACAGGGGAATGAAAAACTGTTTTTT.

Only a few counts were recorded for this clone. V gene TRBV29-1 combines with J gene TRBJ2-5, with 7 bases identical to TRBD1. The J segment lost 0 bases and the V segment lost 7 bases, leaving 2 bases of the junction unmatched. The germline V gene has CDR1 SQVTM and CDR2 ANQGSEA. The CDR3 has 12 residues. The CDR3: CSAGTDQETQYF. The CDR3 nucleotides read TGCAGCGCTGGGACAGACCAAGAGACCCAGTACTTC.

This clone showed up just a few times. The chain employs TRBV7-2 and TRBJ2-5; 11 bases agree with TRBD2. The CDR3 spans 19 residues. The junction had 15 bases not matched to a gene; V was cut back by 6 bases and J by 0 bases. Germline CDR1 SGHTA, CDR2 FQGNSA. The CDR3 loop is CASSKTLAGANLYQETQYF. The DNA of the CDR3 is TGTGCCAGCAGTAAGACACTAGCGGGGGCCAACCTGTACCAAGAGACCCAGTACTTC.

The table lists this clone with a few counts. The chain links TRBV29-1 to TRBJ2-1; D perhaps matches TRBD1 (6 bases). The CDR3 is 11 residues long. Germline lookup yields CDR1 SQVTM and CDR2 ANQGSEA. Deletions cut 4 bases from V and 9 bases from J, with 10 bases between. The DNA for the CDR3 is TGCAGCGTTGTGAGAGGGGGTGAGCAGTTCTTC. It encodes CSVVRGGEQFF.

In the case of this clone: Other nucleotide sequences in the sample specify the same CDR3. The chain is built from TRBV25-1 and TRBJ1-2; D is possibly TRBD1 (5 bases). Germline V lookup: CDR1 MGHDK, CDR2 SYGVNS. The CDR3 consists of 12 residues. The ends were cut back, 3 bases at V and 4 bases at J, with 6 bases in the middle. The CDR3 DNA reads as TGTGCCAGCAGTGACAGGGCCTATGGCTACACCTTC. Amino acids: CASSDRAYGYTF.

This clone has a handful of counts. This chain connects TRBV19 to TRBJ2-2; D gene ambiguous. Germline CDR1 reads LNHDA; CDR2 reads SQIVND (reference sequence). V shed 5 bases and J shed 4 bases, with 20 bases lying between them. CDR3 size: 17 residues. Here the CDR3 reads CASSRGTPASSTGELFF. CDR3 DNA: TGTGCCAGTAGTCGAGGCACACCCGCATCTTCCACCGGGGAGCTGTTTTTT. The entire variable domain, with the rest obtained from reference TRBV19 and TRBJ2-2, is as follows: DGGITQSPKYLFRKEGQNVTLSCEQNLNHDAMYWYRQDPGQGLRLIYYSQIVNDFQKGDIAEGYSVSREKKESFPLTVTSAQKNPTAFYLCASSRGTPASSTGELFFGEGSRLTVL.

A few counts support this clone. The chain has TRBV10-3 and TRBJ2-7; 10 nucleotides match TRBD2. The CDR3 contains 15 residues. V gave up 3 bases and J gave up 2 bases; unmatched junction bases: 4. CDR1 and CDR2 from the germline V gene are ENHRY and SYGVKD. This CDR3 is CAISERLAGAYEQYF. The DNA for the CDR3 is TGTGCCATCAGTGAACGGCTAGCGGGGGCCTACGAGCAGTACTTC.

In this sample, this clone turned up a few times. This chain links TRBV7-3 with TRBJ2-6; TRBD1 might be the D (5 bases). The V and J ends lost 5 bases and 1 base respectively, with 12 bases between them. This CDR3 is built from 16 residues. Germline CDR1 reads SGHTA; CDR2 reads FQGTGA. Here the CDR3 reads CASSMLRGSGANVLTF. CDR3 coding DNA: TGTGCCAGCAGCATGCTTAGGGGTTCTGGGGCCAACGTCCTGACTTTC.